These 26 T cell receptor beta chains were sequenced from one sample in a study of regulatory T cells in long-lasting Graves disease. Specified time point: newly diagnosed GD, antithyroid drugs for less than 3 months. Researchers made the TCR library from RNA that was extracted from PBMCs. Arm-PCR with iRepertoire HTBI primers amplified the CDR3 regions for these TCR beta libraries. In TCRdb, the multiplex PCR reads were re-called with MiXCR into one record per CDR3 protein. The data hold under 800,000 distinct CDR3 sequences, with less than 20% observed a single time. These records were also assigned to another study, of T cells in Graves' hyperthyroidism and ophthalmopathy.

Sequences were derived from peripheral blood mononuclear cells (PBMCs), sampled at new diagnosis, from a patient treated with antithyroid drugs. The receptors were gathered from a woman aged 25 to 45 with Graves disease.

This clonotype has a count of ten or more. V usage is TRBV27 and J usage is TRBJ2-7; D uncertain. CDR3 length equals 15 residues. V lost 5 bases and J lost 0, with 14 bases in between. CDR1 is MNHEY and CDR2 is SMNVEV in the germline V gene (reference sequence). In nucleotides, the CDR3 is TGTGCCAGCAGTCTTAGCCGAATTAGCTCCTACGAGCAGTACTTC. Translation: CASSLSRISSYEQYF.

This clonotype was detected a few times. The rearrangement joins TRBV7-9 to TRBJ2-1; D is perhaps TRBD2 (6 bases). The CDR3 length is 13 residues. Trimming left V 1 base short and J 10 bases short, with 11 bases between. Germline V gene sequence: CDR1 SEHNR, CDR2 FQNEAQ (reference sequence). CDR3 nucleotide sequence: TGTGCCAGCAGCTTAGAACTAGCTTGGGAGCAGTTCTTC. This sequence encodes CASSLELAWEQFF.

V is TRBV29-1 and J is TRBJ2-3; 10 bases are a match to TRBD2. The germline gives CDR1 SQVTM, CDR2 ANQGSEA. This CDR3 is 14 amino acids long. Trimming at V came to 7 bases and at J to 0 bases, leaving 4 bases not matched to a gene. Here the CDR3 reads CSAPTSGSTDTQYF. Here the CDR3 DNA reads TGCAGCGCCCCGACTAGCGGGAGCACAGATACGCAGTATTTT.

This clonotype was detected ten times or more. The chain couples TRBV2 to TRBJ2-5, with D uncertain. V lost 6 bases, J lost 5 bases, and 13 bases lay in between. The CDR3 spans 13 residues. CDR1 and CDR2 from the germline V gene are SNHLY and FYNNEI. The CDR3 nucleotides read TGTGCCAGCAGGGCTCAGCCCGGGGAGACCCAGTACTTC. Protein: CASRAQPGETQYF.

This clonotype was found a few times. The chain employs TRBV6-2 or TRBV6-3 and TRBJ2-7; D gene ambiguous. The CDR3 runs to 10 residues. V lost 6 bases to trimming and J lost 7 bases, with 7 bases between them. CDR1 and CDR2 from the germline V gene are MNHEY and SVGEGT. CDR3 loop: CASRYGEQYF. The CDR3 DNA is TGTGCCAGCAGGTACGGTGAGCAGTACTTC.

Of note for this clonotype: This could be a read error, since a much larger clone is one nucleotide away. This chain uses TRBV5-1 with TRBJ1-1; D is unresolved. From germline, CDR1 is SGHRS and CDR2 YFSETQ. The CDR3 length is 14 residues. CDR3 sequence (DNA): TGCGCCAGCGGCTTGGAGACATCGAACACTGAAGCTTTCTTT. This sequence encodes CASGLETSNTEAFF.

This clonotype was counted a few times. The chain uses TRBV14 and TRBJ2-7; D uncertain. CDR1 SGHDN and CDR2 FVKESK come from the germline V gene. Between the trimmed V and J ends, which lost 10 bases and 3 bases, there was a span of 13 bases. The CDR3 runs to 12 residues. The CDR3 sequence is CATNDKDYEQYF. Here the CDR3 DNA reads TGTGCCACCAATGACAAAGACTACGAGCAGTACTTC.

As for this clonotype: One base away lies a much larger clone, so this may be a sequencing read error. The rearrangement joins TRBV30 to TRBJ2-1, with 9 positions matching TRBD2. The CDR3 has 12 residues. V gave up 0 bases and J gave up 10 bases; unmatched junction bases: 1. Germline CDR1 and CDR2: GTSNPN and SVGIG (reference sequence). This CDR3 is CAWSVLAGEQFF. The CDR3 bases are TGTGCCTGGAGTGTCCTAGCGGGGGAGCAGTTCTTC.

This clonotype has a handful of counts. The V gene is TRBV4-1, the J gene TRBJ1-2; D unclear. Deletions cut 1 base from V and 8 bases from J, with 14 bases between. The germline V gene has CDR1 MGHRA and CDR2 YSYEKL. The length of the CDR3 is 14 residues. The CDR3 DNA sequence: TGCGCCAGCAGCCAAGGATTGGCAGATCGGGGCTACACCTTC. The encoded protein is CASSQGLADRGYTF.

The chain employs TRBV12-3 or TRBV12-4 and TRBJ2-7; possibly TRBD1 or TRBD2 for D (5 bases each). The CDR3 runs 15 residues. Trimming left V 0 bases short and J 5 bases short, with 14 bases between. The CDR3 region is CASSLAGASFHEQYF. The CDR3 DNA reads TGTGCCAGCAGTTTAGCCGGGGCAAGCTTCCACGAGCAGTACTTC.

The CDR3 DNA is TGTGCCAGCAGCTTAGGTCCTGATCAGCCCCAGCATTTT. It translates to CASSLGPDQPQHF. The chain is built from TRBV7-2 and TRBJ1-5; D remains unclear. Trimming took 1 base from V and 5 from J, leaving 6 bases between them. In germline, CDR1 is SGHTA, CDR2 FQGNSA. This CDR3 is built from 13 residues.

The gene calls are TRBV19 and TRBJ2-5; 10 bases line up with TRBD2. Germline CDR1 LNHDA, CDR2 SQIVND (reference sequence). After removal of 5 bases from V and 5 bases from J, the junction contained 11 bases not matched to a gene. This CDR3 spans 16 amino acids. CDR3 nucleotide sequence: TGTGCCAGTAGTTCACTAGCGGGGTACCCTCGGGAGACCCAGTACTTC. Its protein product is CASSSLAGYPRETQYF.

In its sample, this clonotype was seen many times. A read error may account for a junction end that differs from germline. The chain employs TRBV6-1 and TRBJ1-1, with no clear D. The CDR3 extends over 13 amino acids. In germline, CDR1 is MNHNS, CDR2 SASEGT. CDR3 loop: CTSSEHVNTEAFF. The CDR3 DNA reads TGTACCAGCAGTGAACACGTCAACACTGAAGCTTTCTTT.

This clonotype has at least ten counts. For the CDR3, the DNA is TGTGCCAGCGGGGGGGGGCAAGAGACCCAGTACTTC. This sequence encodes CASGGGQETQYF. The chain carries TRBV2 and TRBJ2-5; 7 nucleotides line up with TRBD2. Losses at the gene ends were 8 bases for V and 2 bases for J; bases not matched to a gene: 2. Germline V gene lookup returns CDR1 SNHLY and CDR2 FYNNEI. The CDR3 is made up of 12 amino acids.

V is TRBV5-1 and J is TRBJ1-2; the D gene is possibly TRBD1 (5 bases). CDR1 and CDR2 (germline): SGHRS, YFSETQ. CDR3 length: 14 amino acids. V was pared by 2 bases and J by 7 bases, with 15 bases between. This CDR3 is CASSLTGPEGGYTF. CDR3 in DNA: TGCGCCAGCAGCTTAACGGGGCCAGAAGGTGGCTACACCTTC.

This clonotype was seen a few times. The gene calls are TRBV2 and TRBJ2-5; TRBD2 aligns across 8 bases. CDR1 SNHLY and CDR2 FYNNEI come from the germline V gene. V lost 8 bases and J lost 6; bases outside the gene matches: 8. The CDR3 loop spans 13 amino acids. CDR3 nucleotides: TGTGCCAGCTCACCAAGCGGGAGAAAGACCCAGTACTTC. Translated, it gives CASSPSGRKTQYF. Based on the CDR3 plus reference TRBV2 and TRBJ2-5, the full variable domain is EPEVTQTPSHQVTQMGQEVILRCVPISNHLYFYWYRQILGQKVEFLVSFYNNEISEKSEIFDDQFSVERPDGSNFTLKIRSTKLEDSAMYFCASSPSGRKTQYFGPGTRLLVL.

This sequence joins TRBV12-3 or TRBV12-4 and TRBJ1-2; 7 bases agree with TRBD1. V lost 3 bases to trimming and J lost 4 bases; unmatched junction nucleotides: 8. This CDR3 spans 15 amino acids. The CDR3 DNA reads as TGTGCCAGCAGTTTGTCCCGAAACAGGGGCTATGGCTACACCTTC. It is translated as CASSLSRNRGYGYTF.

This clonotype came up a few times. This chain connects TRBV29-1 to TRBJ2-7, with 9 bases lining up with TRBD1. This CDR3 has 13 residues. The germline CDR1 and CDR2 sequences are SQVTM and ANQGSEA. Unmatched junction bases numbered 7, after V lost 7 bases and J lost 3 bases. CDR3 in DNA: TGCAGCGGGGGACAGGGAAGTATCTACGAGCAGTACTTC. The encoded protein is CSGGQGSIYEQYF.

This clonotype was recorded at least ten times. This rearrangement joins TRBV6-2 or TRBV6-3 to TRBJ2-7, with D unclear. CDR1 is MNHEY and CDR2 is SVGEGT in the germline V gene. The V gene lost 0 bases and the J gene lost 0 bases, with 15 bases spanning the gap. The CDR3 runs to 17 residues. The CDR3 DNA is TGTGCCAGCAGTTACTCCTCCCCCGCGGAAAGCTCCTACGAGCAGTACTTC. It yields the protein CASSYSSPAESSYEQYF.

This clonotype has at least ten counts. CDR3 DNA sequence: TGTGCCAGCAGTTTATGGAGAATTGAGAACACTGAAGCTTTCTTT. This sequence encodes CASSLWRIENTEAFF. The rearrangement links TRBV28 to TRBJ1-1; D not certain. The CDR3 loop spans 15 amino acids. Per the germline V gene, CDR1 is MDHEN and CDR2 is SYDVKM. The ends were cut back, 0 bases at V and 1 base at J, with 9 bases in the middle.

At least ten counts were recorded for this clonotype. V gene TRBV20-1 combines with J gene TRBJ2-7; 8 bases are shared with TRBD2. The ends lost 2 bases at V and 5 bases at J; junction bases unmatched: 14. The germline gives CDR1 DFQATT, CDR2 SNEGSKA (reference sequence). This CDR3 comprises 16 residues. The CDR3 bases are TGCAGTGCTAGACCCCGCAGCGGGAGTCCCTACCACGAGCAGTACTTC. It translates to CSARPRSGSPYHEQYF.

This clonotype was observed once. The chain is built from TRBV18 and TRBJ1-4; no reliable D call. V lost 4 bases and J lost 0, with 9 bases in between. Germline V lookup: CDR1 KGHSH, CDR2 LQKENI. CDR3 length: 15 amino acids. In DNA form, the CDR3 reads TGTGCCAGCTCACGCTCCCCAGCAACTAATGAAAAACTGTTTTTT. Amino acid sequence: CASSRSPATNEKLFF.

This clonotype was recorded many times. The chain couples TRBV6-1 to TRBJ1-1, with D possibly TRBD1 on 5 matching bases. From germline, CDR1 is MNHNS and CDR2 SASEGT. CDR3 length: 14 residues. V lost 5 bases, J lost 1 base, and 11 bases lay in between. The CDR3 region has the DNA TGTGCCAGCAGTAGGGGAGACCAGAACACTGAAGCTTTCTTT. It is translated as CASSRGDQNTEAFF.

This clonotype was seen repeatedly, ten times or more. The chain links TRBV7-2 to TRBJ2-5, with 7 bases fitting TRBD2. Germline loops: CDR1 SGHTA, CDR2 FQGNSA. The V gene end was trimmed by 8 bases and the J gene end by 2 bases; junction bases not matched to a gene: 14. The CDR3 totals 16 residues. The CDR3 DNA reads TGTGCCAGCTCCCGGCTCGGGGGGTGGGGGCAAGAGACCCAGTACTTC. Translating it yields CASSRLGGWGQETQYF.

This clonotype was counted only a few times. The chain recombines TRBV20-1 with TRBJ2-1; maybe TRBD2 (6 bases). Per germline, CDR1 DFQATT and CDR2 SNEGSKA (reference sequence). The CDR3 length is 14 residues. The V end lost 3 bases, the J end lost 4 bases, and 13 bases lay between the germline ends. This chain's CDR3 is CSASPGRGYNEQFF. In DNA, the CDR3 is TGCAGTGCTAGCCCCGGGAGAGGGTACAATGAGCAGTTCTTC.

This clonotype has only a few counts. This chain joins TRBV9 and TRBJ2-5, with 8 positions matching TRBD1. Germline trimming cut 3 bases from V and 1 base from J; bases unmatched to any gene: 5. The length of the CDR3 is 15 residues. The germline V gene encodes CDR1 SGDLS and CDR2 YYNGEE. In nucleotides, the CDR3 is TGTGCCAGCAGCGCTTCCACAGGGGGCCAAGAGACCCAGTACTTC. It is translated as CASSASTGGQETQYF.